This T cell receptor beta chain is from a study of type 1 regulatory T cells. TCRdb called the reads again in MiXCR, with one record for every CDR3 protein. Found here are tens of thousands of distinct CDR3 sequences, about 50% of them singletons; the top ten hold more than 2%. About this clonotype: Its cognate antigen is unknown. This may be a read error: a much more frequent sequence differs by one nucleotide.

Between the trimmed V and J ends, which lost 2 bases and 12 bases, there was a span of 14 bases. The CDR3 totals 13 residues. The sequence was collected from a human donor in good health. The chain uses TRBV12-3 or TRBV12-4 and TRBJ2-1; D is uncertain. The sequenced sample was cultured non-Tr1 T cells, either the whole culture or a sorted T cell fraction (not recorded which). CDR3 in DNA: TGTGCCAGCAGTTTAAGCCAGTTCGCTGCGCAGTTCTTC. Protein product: CASSLSQFAAQFF.